This TCR beta chain appears in the sequencing data of a study of T-cell memory formation after mild COVID-19. Study-level findings and limits: There was a balanced CD4/CD8 profile in clones contracting day 15 to 85, and later expanders leaned CD4+. Some clones that responded were present in memory (sampled pre-infection), which suggests cross-reactive memory joined.

TCR alpha and TCR beta cDNA libraries carrying sample barcodes and UMIs came from 5'RACE with constant-segment primers. TCRdb re-analysed the 5' RACE reads in MiXCR, keeping a single row per CDR3 protein. The table includes about 290,000 distinct CDR3 sequences, around 15% detected once. Germline CDR1 MNHNY, CDR2 SVGAGI (reference sequence). The CDR3 consists of 13 residues. V was cut by 5 bases and J by 8 bases, with 13 bases left in between. This clonotype has ten or more counts. Its specificity is not known. This sequence originates from a man aged 18 to 30 who had mild COVID-19 (a few samples of this study predate the infection). Cell type and time point are not known. The source material was PBMCs or a T cell subset sorted from them (not recorded which). This sequence joins TRBV6-6 and TRBJ2-1; D uncertain. The CDR3 DNA reads as TGTGCCAGCAGTCTCCAGTGGAAGGATGAGCAGTTCTTC. Protein: CASSLQWKDEQFF.